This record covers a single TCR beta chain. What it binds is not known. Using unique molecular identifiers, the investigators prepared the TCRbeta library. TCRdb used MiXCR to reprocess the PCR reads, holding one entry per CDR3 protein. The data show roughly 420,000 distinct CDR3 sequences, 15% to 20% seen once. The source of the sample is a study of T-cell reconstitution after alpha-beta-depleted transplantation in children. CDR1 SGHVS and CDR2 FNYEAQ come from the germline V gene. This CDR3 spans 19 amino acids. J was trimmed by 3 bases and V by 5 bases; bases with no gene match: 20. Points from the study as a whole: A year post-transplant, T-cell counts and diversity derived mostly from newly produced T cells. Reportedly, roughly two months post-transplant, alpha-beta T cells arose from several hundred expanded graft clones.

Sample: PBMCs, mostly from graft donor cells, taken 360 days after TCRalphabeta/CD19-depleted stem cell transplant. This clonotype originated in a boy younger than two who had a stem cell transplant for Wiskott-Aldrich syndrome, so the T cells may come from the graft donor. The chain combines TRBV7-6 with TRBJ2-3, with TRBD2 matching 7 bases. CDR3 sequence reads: CASSPIPPGLPTFTDTQYF. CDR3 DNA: TGTGCCAGCAGCCCCATCCCGCCGGGACTACCTACATTTACAGATACGCAGTATTTT. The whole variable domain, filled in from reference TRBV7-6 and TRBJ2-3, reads GAGVSQSPRYKVTKRGQDVALRCDPISGHVSLYWYRQALGQGPEFLTYFNYEAQQDKSGLPNDRFSAERPEGSISTLTIQRTEQRDSAMYRCASSPIPPGLPTFTDTQYFGPGTRLTVL.